This T cell receptor (beta chain) was sequenced in a study of blood T cells in healthy people across ages. Study results and caveats: Higher diversity, along with more naive CD4+ cells, distinguished long-lived donors from aged donors. Unsorted PBMC input precluded a conclusive naive versus antigen-experienced comparison. No one knew whether donors had CMV, which possibly confounded expanded clonotype changes.

This CDR3 contains 11 residues. V shed 3 bases and J shed 3 bases, with 4 bases lying between them. The germline V gene has CDR1 SQVTM and CDR2 ANQGSEA. This clonotype was seen a few times. What it recognizes is unknown. Together with a sample-barcoded 5' primer, a J-beta primer mix was included in a second PCR lasting about 7 to 11 cycles. TCRdb re-derived calls from the 5' RACE reads in MiXCR, one entry per CDR3 protein. The data contain roughly 830,000 distinct CDR3 sequences, about 59% of them seen just once; the ten biggest clones take up roughly a quarter. No fewer than 6 million PBMCs went into each sample.

The chain combines TRBV29-1 with TRBJ2-3; D not resolved. The receptor was isolated from a man aged 25-45 years in good health. The material sequenced was blood. The CDR3 coding sequence is TGCAGCGTTGAGGGAACAGATACGCAGTATTTT. Its protein is CSVEGTDTQYF.